The 20 T cell receptor beta chains below were found in one sample sequenced in a study of blood T cells in healthy people across ages. PCR was performed a second time for roughly 7 to 12 cycles using a sample-barcoded 5' primer and a J-beta primer mix. TCRdb reanalysed the 5' RACE reads using MiXCR and keeps one entry per CDR3 protein. The sample has 600,000 to 1,000,000 distinct CDR3 sequences, roughly 64% seen once. The sequenced sample was blood. All receptors derive from a man younger than 45 in good health.

The chain carries TRBV7-8 and TRBJ2-7, with D hard to call. The CDR3 is 16 residues long. V lost 1 base, J lost 4 bases, and 17 bases lay in between. Germline CDR1 and CDR2: SGHVS and FQNEAQ. The CDR3 sequence: CASSLGPVSSKYEQYF. As DNA, the CDR3 is TGTGCCAGCAGCTTAGGCCCAGTGTCCAGCAAATACGAGCAGTACTTC.

The sample holds a few counts of this clonotype. DNA for the CDR3: TGTGCCAGCAGTCTGGAACGGAGTAGGAATTCACCCCTCCACTTT. It codes for CASSLERSRNSPLHF. The chain is built from TRBV28 and TRBJ1-6; no clear D. V was cut by 5 bases and J by 7 bases, with 15 bases left in between. Germline V gene data show CDR1 as MDHEN and CDR2 as SYDVKM. The CDR3 is 15 amino acids.

The V gene is TRBV4-1, the J gene TRBJ1-2; D not certain. Germline assignment: CDR1 MGHRA and CDR2 YSYEKL. This CDR3 has 14 residues. Between the trimmed V and J ends, which lost 0 bases and 8 bases, there was a span of 13 bases. This CDR3 is CASSQDGQVRGYTF. DNA for the CDR3: TGCGCCAGCAGCCAAGATGGGCAGGTCCGGGGCTACACCTTC.

The chain has TRBV18 and TRBJ1-3; D is undetermined. CDR1 is KGHSH, CDR2 LQKENI, per germline. Trimming took off 2 bases at V and 4 bases at J, with 12 bases between the two ends. The CDR3 contains 15 residues. The CDR3 DNA follows: TGTGCCAGCTCACCAATGCGGATAGAGGGAAACACCATATATTTT. Residues: CASSPMRIEGNTIYF. The full variable domain, its missing parts supplied by reference TRBV18 and TRBJ1-3, is NAGVMQNPRHLVRRRGQEARLRCSPMKGHSHVYWYRQLPEEGLKFMVYLQKENIIDESGMPKERFSAEFPKEGPSILRIQQVVRGDSAAYFCASSPMRIEGNTIYFGEGSWLTVV.

This chain joins TRBV4-2 and TRBJ2-1, with D uncertain. V gave up 8 bases and J gave up 3 bases, with 17 bases separating them. There are 15 residues in the CDR3. The germline gives CDR1 LGHNA, CDR2 YNFKEQ. The CDR3 reads CASGPSHPYYNEQFF. The CDR3 coding sequence is TGTGCCAGCGGCCCGAGTCACCCCTACTACAATGAGCAGTTCTTC.

This clonotype showed up just a few times. The gene calls are TRBV20-1 and TRBJ1-1; no definite D call. The V end lost 4 bases, the J end lost 1 base, and 7 bases lay between the germline ends. The CDR3 has 12 residues. Germline V gene sequence: CDR1 DFQATT, CDR2 SNEGSKA (reference sequence). CDR3 amino acids: CSATEPNTEAFF. CDR3 nucleotides: TGCAGTGCTACGGAACCGAACACTGAAGCTTTCTTT.

There are a few counts of this clonotype. The J gene is TRBJ2-5, the V gene TRBV7-9; either TRBD1 or TRBD2 may supply D (5 bases each). Trimming removed 2 bases at V and 3 bases at J, with 13 bases between. The CDR3 runs to 15 residues. In germline, CDR1 is SEHNR, CDR2 FQNEAQ (reference sequence). The CDR3 reads CASSLFSLGEETQYF. CDR3 coding DNA: TGTGCCAGCAGCTTATTTAGTCTGGGGGAAGAGACCCAGTACTTC.

This chain uses TRBV12-3 or TRBV12-4 with TRBJ2-7, with a tentative D call TRBD1 (6 bases). This CDR3 has 14 residues. The V gene lost 2 bases and the J gene lost 5 bases, with 13 bases spanning the gap. This CDR3 is CASSLSGEEDEQYF. The CDR3 nucleotides read TGTGCCAGCAGTTTATCAGGGGAAGAGGACGAGCAGTACTTC.

This chain uses TRBV4-3 with TRBJ2-3; the match to TRBD2 covers 8 bases. Per the germline V gene, CDR1 is LGHNA and CDR2 is YSLEER. The V segment lost 0 bases and the J segment 4 bases; nucleotides outside the gene matches: 3. The CDR3 sequence is 15 residues long. The CDR3 loop reads CASSQDGRVSDTQYF. CDR3 sequence (DNA): TGCGCCAGCAGCCAAGACGGGAGGGTATCAGATACGCAGTATTTT.

The gene calls are TRBV3-1 and TRBJ2-7; unclear D gene. V shed 4 bases and J shed 0 bases, with 13 bases lying between them. This CDR3 has 15 amino acids. Germline V gene data show CDR1 as LGHDT and CDR2 as YNNKEL (reference sequence). The CDR3 nucleotides are TGTGCCAGCAGCCCTTGGCAGAGGAGCTCCTACGAGCAGTACTTC. This encodes CASSPWQRSSYEQYF.

This clonotype occurred a few times. The J gene is TRBJ2-7, the V gene TRBV7-9, with TRBD1 identical over 10 bases. CDR1 is SEHNR, CDR2 FQNEAQ, per germline (reference sequence). The CDR3 consists of 16 residues. V dropped 4 bases and J dropped 3; count of bases not matched to a gene: 9. CDR3 bases: TGTGCCAGCAGCTCCAGCCGGGGGACAGGGGACTACGAGCAGTACTTC. Protein product: CASSSSRGTGDYEQYF.

The V call is TRBV12-3 or TRBV12-4, the J call TRBJ1-1, with D perhaps matching TRBD1 (6 bases). The CDR3 is 17 residues long. V was clipped by 6 bases and J by 0 bases, with 20 bases between them. CDR3 loop: CASSQYTTGYLNTEAFF. The CDR3 DNA reads TGTGCCAGCAGCCAATATACGACAGGCTACCTGAACACTGAAGCTTTCTTT.

The V and J genes are TRBV9 and TRBJ2-1, with TRBD1 matching over 8 bases. Germline CDR1 and CDR2: SGDLS and YYNGEE. The CDR3 loop spans 15 amino acids. The junction had 5 bases not matched to a gene; V was cut back by 0 bases and J by 6 bases. For the CDR3, the DNA is TGTGCCAGCAGCGTAGTGGGACAGGCCCTCAATGAGCAGTTCTTC. It yields the protein CASSVVGQALNEQFF.

The rearrangement links TRBV6-2 or TRBV6-3 to TRBJ2-1; D remains ambiguous. Germline V lookup: CDR1 MNHEY, CDR2 SVGEGT. Deletions cut 0 bases from V and 5 bases from J, with 11 bases between. The CDR3 has 15 amino acids. The CDR3 DNA is TGTGCCAGCAGTTACTCCGAACAACTAAACAATGAGCAGTTCTTC. It is translated as CASSYSEQLNNEQFF.

The V call is TRBV5-1, the J call TRBJ1-2; the D gene is possibly TRBD1 (5 bases). CDR1 SGHRS and CDR2 YFSETQ come from the germline V gene. Trimming removed 0 bases at V and 0 bases at J, with 12 bases between. The CDR3 consists of 16 residues. Written as DNA, the CDR3 is TGCGCCAGCAGCTTGGGGCCGGACACCACTAACTATGGCTACACCTTC. Translated, it gives CASSLGPDTTNYGYTF.

V is TRBV2 and J is TRBJ2-3; no firm D call. V lost 3 bases and J 8 bases, leaving 15 bases between the germline ends. The V gene's germline CDR1 is SNHLY and CDR2 FYNNEI. This CDR3 has 14 residues. CDR3 in amino acids: CASSDRLLRGTQYF. CDR3 in DNA: TGTGCCAGCAGTGACAGACTCCTGCGCGGTACGCAGTATTTT.

The chain joins TRBV30 to TRBJ2-1; perhaps TRBD2 as D (6 bases). Germline CDR1 reads GTSNPN; CDR2 reads SVGIG (reference sequence). The CDR3 is 13 residues long. Trimming pared 8 bases from V and 3 bases from J, leaving 14 bases between. The CDR3 sequence: CAQGGGHYNEQFF. CDR3 DNA sequence: TGTGCCCAAGGAGGAGGGCACTACAATGAGCAGTTCTTC.

The chain carries TRBV20-1 and TRBJ1-3; D is possibly TRBD1 (5 bases). Per germline, CDR1 DFQATT and CDR2 SNEGSKA (reference sequence). With 5 bases removed from V and 1 base from J, the gap between germline ends came to 12 bases. CDR3 length equals 14 residues. The DNA for the CDR3 is TGCAGTGCTCTCGATGGGGGATCTGGAAACACCATATATTTT. It codes for CSALDGGSGNTIYF.

DNA for the CDR3: TGCAGCGTTGGGGTCTCGCAGGGTTGGGGCTACACCTTC. Its protein is CSVGVSQGWGYTF. This sequence joins TRBV29-1 and TRBJ1-2; perhaps TRBD1 as D (5 bases). The CDR3 is 13 amino acids. The V and J ends lost 4 bases and 8 bases respectively, with 17 bases between them. From germline, CDR1 is SQVTM and CDR2 ANQGSEA.

The chain recombines TRBV7-9 with TRBJ1-4; D uncertain. V was pared by 5 bases and J by 8 bases, with 9 bases between. The CDR3 is made up of 12 amino acids. Germline V gives CDR1 SEHNR, CDR2 FQNEAQ (reference sequence). The CDR3 nucleotides read TGTGCCAGCAGCATCCGAGAGGAAAAACTGTTTTTT. Its protein product is CASSIREEKLFF.